The next 10 T cell receptor beta chains were all read from a single sample in a study of OX40 agonist ivuxolimab in advanced cancers. Using immunoSEQ multiplex PCR, the repertoire was profiled, and TCRdb retains in-frame clones only, with some absent. This table holds tens of thousands of clones, 90% to 95% found once. Sequenced material: CD4+ or CD8+ T cells sorted from blood, taken in a trial of the OX40 agonist ivuxolimab. These receptors all stem from an adult with an advanced solid tumor such as melanoma, head and neck, liver or kidney cancer.

V is TRBV28 and J is TRBJ2-6; 7 bases are a match to TRBD2. V gave up 6 bases and J gave up 4 bases; unmatched junction bases: 9. This CDR3 contains 16 residues. CDR1 is MDHEN, CDR2 SYDVKM, per germline. The CDR3 sequence: CASRTQGGSGANVLTF. In DNA form, the CDR3 reads TGTGCCAGCAGAACGCAGGGAGGGTCCGGGGCCAACGTCCTGACTTTC.

This chain connects TRBV4-2 to TRBJ2-7; possible D gene TRBD1, 6 bases. Per germline, CDR1 LGHNA and CDR2 YNFKEQ. The CDR3 totals 15 residues. The V end was cut by 6 bases, the J end by 4 bases, with 19 bases between. CDR3 in DNA: TGTGCCAGCAGGCGAGACGGGGTCCAGGGGTACGAGCAGTACTTC. Residues: CASRRDGVQGYEQYF.

The chain recombines TRBV7-2 with TRBJ1-1; D uncertain. V was cut by 0 bases and J by 1 base, with 6 bases left in between. Germline V gene sequence: CDR1 SGHTA, CDR2 FQGNSA. CDR3 length: 14 amino acids. The chain's CDR3 is CASSLAGPNTEAFF. The CDR3 nucleotides are TGTGCCAGCAGCTTAGCGGGCCCGAACACTGAAGCTTTCTTT.

Concerning this clone: Other DNA variants within this sample encode the same CDR3. The CDR3 DNA is TGTGCCAGCTCACCAGGGGGGAATGAAAAACTGTTTTTT. Protein product: CASSPGGNEKLFF. V and J are TRBV18 and TRBJ1-4, with a possible D match to TRBD1 (5 bases). The CDR3 is made up of 13 amino acids. Trimming stripped 2 bases from V and 5 bases from J, with 6 bases between. Germline V lookup: CDR1 KGHSH, CDR2 LQKENI.

The chain has TRBV19 and TRBJ1-2, with D maybe TRBD1 (5 bases). The CDR3 has 12 amino acids. V was pared by 3 bases and J by 7 bases, with 9 bases between. From germline, CDR1 is LNHDA and CDR2 SQIVND (reference sequence). CDR3 in amino acids: CASSIRDGGYTF. The CDR3 DNA reads as TGTGCCAGTAGTATTAGGGACGGTGGCTACACCTTC.

This chain joins TRBV6-6 and TRBJ1-4, with a weak D call TRBD1 (6 bases). The germline CDR1 and CDR2 sequences are MNHNY and SVGAGI (reference sequence). The CDR3 consists of 13 residues. The germline V and J ends were trimmed by 7 bases and 13 bases, with 19 bases remaining between them. The CDR3 bases are TGTGCCAGCAATGGGGGCCGGTGGGCTGGACTGTTTTTT. This sequence encodes CASNGGRWAGLFF.

This chain links TRBV7-3 with TRBJ2-2; D ambiguous. Per germline, CDR1 SGHTA and CDR2 FQGTGA. This CDR3 has 13 amino acids. V was trimmed by 3 bases and J by 4 bases, leaving 6 bases between them. The CDR3 here is CASSFLPTGELFF. CDR3 DNA: TGTGCCAGCAGCTTCCTTCCCACCGGGGAGCTGTTTTTT. Complete variable domain (other parts from reference TRBV7-3 and TRBJ2-2): GAGVSQTPSNKVTEKGKYVELRCDPISGHTALYWYRQSLGQGPEFLIYFQGTGAADDSGLPNDRFFAVRPEGSVSTLKIQRTERGDSAVYLCASSFLPTGELFFGEGSRLTVL.

This chain connects TRBV10-3 to TRBJ1-2; 8 bases agree with TRBD1. With 6 bases clipped from V and 3 bases from J, the junction kept 3 bases outside the gene matches. CDR3 length: 13 amino acids. Looked up from germline, CDR1 is ENHRY and CDR2 is SYGVKD. CDR3 sequence: CAISTQGDYGYTF. The CDR3 nucleotides read TGTGCCATCAGCACACAGGGGGACTATGGCTACACCTTC.

The chain carries TRBV5-1 and TRBJ2-2; unclear D gene. V lost 5 bases, J lost 3 bases, and 11 bases lay in between. The CDR3 covers 14 residues. Germline V gene sequence: CDR1 SGHRS, CDR2 YFSETQ. This CDR3 reads CASRSTADTGELFF. DNA of the CDR3: TGCGCCAGCAGAAGTACGGCGGACACCGGGGAGCTGTTTTTT.

This clone has only one observation. This chain uses TRBV12-5 with TRBJ1-6; D not certain. In germline, CDR1 is LGHNT, CDR2 FRNRAP. Deletions cut 4 bases from V and 6 bases from J, with 10 bases between. The CDR3 runs 14 residues. The chain's CDR3 is CASGSQITNSPLHF. CDR3 sequence (DNA): TGTGCTAGTGGTTCGCAGATAACTAATTCACCCCTCCACTTT.